A selection of T cell receptor beta chains follows, all from one sample in a study of regulatory T cells in long-lasting Graves disease. MiXCR, run by TCRdb on the multiplex PCR reads, gives a single entry per CDR3 protein. The data show some 490,000 distinct CDR3 sequences, with 12% seen just once and almost 9% held by the top ten. These data were likewise used in another study, on T cells in Graves' hyperthyroidism and ophthalmopathy.

The sequenced sample was peripheral blood mononuclear cells (PBMCs), obtained at new diagnosis, from a patient treated with antithyroid drugs. Receptor source: a woman younger than 45 with Graves disease. Both conserved end residues are part of each CDR3. Each record gives: V gene, D gene, clone size, CDR3 length, J gene, CDR3 protein, CDR3 DNA. The D gene is left open where the match is weak. A row's size may be missing; if present it is once, few, many or a size class.

TRBV5-1	-	many	12	TRBJ2-3	CAGRCCTDTQYF	TGCGCGGGGCGGTGTTGCACAGATACGCAGTATTTT
TRBV13	-	few	15	TRBJ2-1	CASSQTVASYNEQFF	TGTGCCAGCAGCCAGACGGTTGCCTCCTACAATGAGCAGTTCTTC
TRBV24-1	TRBD2	many	15	TRBJ2-1	CATGPSGNSYNEQFF	TGTGCCACCGGACCTAGCGGCAATTCCTACAATGAGCAGTTCTTC
TRBV4-2	-	-	15	TRBJ2-7	CASSQDPGHRSEQYF	TGTGCCAGCAGCCAAGATCCAGGGCATCGATCCGAGCAGTACTTC
TRBV12-3/TRBV12-4	-	many	17	TRBJ1-3	CASSMEGSTRPGNTIYF	TGTGCCAGCAGTATGGAAGGCTCGACAAGACCTGGAAACACCATATATTTT
TRBV5-1	-	few	16	TRBJ2-1	CASSDRTQVRYNEQFF	TGCGCCAGCAGCGATCGGACACAAGTTCGCTACAATGAGCAGTTCTTC
TRBV11-2	-	many	18	TRBJ2-6	CASSLRWSGGAGANVLTF	TGTGCCAGCAGCTTAAGATGGTCGGGGGGCGCTGGGGCCAACGTCCTGACTTTC
TRBV6-1	TRBD2	-	18	TRBJ2-7	CASRARKGSGRRVIEQYF	TGTGCCAGCAGGGCCCGAAAAGGTAGCGGGAGAAGGGTCATCGAGCAGTACTTC
TRBV6-2/TRBV6-3	-	few	15	TRBJ2-2	CASSGWQYGTGELFF	TGTGCCAGCAGTGGATGGCAGTACGGAACCGGGGAGCTGTTTTTT
TRBV28	-	many	14	TRBJ2-7	CASSGGVVHYEQYF	TGTGCCAGCAGTGGGGGAGTGGTTCACTACGAGCAGTACTTC
TRBV20-1	-	many	13	TRBJ1-2	CSASDSTRGGYTF	TGCAGTGCTAGTGACAGCACCCGAGGAGGCTACACCTTC
TRBV28	-	-	13	TRBJ1-2	CASSYTGYDGYTF	TGTGCCAGCAGCTATACAGGGTACGATGGCTACACCTTC
TRBV5-1	TRBD2	many	15	TRBJ2-2	CASTGLAGESGELFF	TGCGCCAGCACCGGTCTAGCGGGAGAATCCGGGGAGCTGTTTTTT
TRBV30	-	many	15	TRBJ2-2	CAWSLSARNTGELFF	TGTGCCTGGAGTCTATCGGCCCGAAACACCGGGGAGCTGTTTTTT
TRBV11-1	-	many	13	TRBJ2-7	CASSRSTDYEQYF	TGTGCCAGCAGCCGCTCGACGGACTACGAGCAGTACTTC
TRBV20-1	TRBD2	many	14	TRBJ2-7	CSARSGRDHYEQYF	TGCAGTGCTAGGAGCGGGAGGGATCACTACGAGCAGTACTTC
TRBV10-3	-	many	13	TRBJ1-5	CAISGDQWGAQHF	TGTGCCATCAGTGGGGACCAGTGGGGGGCCCAGCATTTT
TRBV9	-	many	14	TRBJ1-3	CASSVGSSGNTIYF	TGTGCCAGCAGCGTAGGAAGTTCTGGAAACACCATATATTTT
TRBV30	TRBD1	-	14	TRBJ1-3	CAWSQTGSGNTIYF	TGTGCCTGGAGTCAGACAGGGTCTGGAAACACCATATATTTT
TRBV27	-	-	15	TRBJ1-1	CASWPYRAGNTEAFF	TGTGCCAGTTGGCCGTACAGGGCGGGGAACACTGAAGCTTTCTTT
TRBV19	-	many	15	TRBJ1-1	CASSPRYRRNTEAFF	TGTGCCAGTAGTCCCCGTTACAGAAGGAACACTGAAGCTTTCTTT
TRBV29-1	TRBD1	few	13	TRBJ1-3	CSVQGASGNTIYF	TGCAGCGTACAGGGGGCATCTGGAAACACCATATATTTT
TRBV19	-	many	13	TRBJ1-2	CASSIHDNYGYTF	TGTGCCAGTAGTATACACGATAACTATGGCTACACCTTC
TRBV3-1	-	many	15	TRBJ1-6	CASSQTGTYNSPLHF	TGTGCCAGCAGCCAAACCGGGACTTATAATTCACCCCTCCACTTT
TRBV19	-	many	15	TRBJ1-1	CASTLVKGRTTTAFF	TGTGCCAGTACCCTCGTCAAAGGACGGACCACAACAGCTTTCTTT
TRBV12-3/TRBV12-4	-	many	16	TRBJ2-6	CASSLVSSSGANVLTF	TGTGCCAGCAGTTTAGTCTCAAGCTCTGGGGCCAACGTCCTGACTTTC
TRBV30	-	-	14	TRBJ2-7	CAWDGEGQSYEQYF	TGTGCCTGGGATGGGGAGGGACAGTCCTACGAGCAGTACTTC
TRBV4-3	-	many	15	TRBJ2-3	CASSQGGWRTDTQYF	TGCGCCAGCAGCCAAGGAGGGTGGAGGACAGATACGCAGTATTTT
TRBV6-4	TRBD1	-	15	TRBJ2-3	CASSEQGSSTDTQYF	TGTGCCAGCAGTGAACAGGGGAGCAGTACAGATACGCAGTATTTT